This TCR beta chain derives from a study of neoadjuvant anti-PD-1 for oral cavity cancer (dated by TCRdb to 2020 to 2022). Study-level background: Before curative-intent surgical resection, most patients were given three to four biweekly doses of nivolumab at 3 mg/kg. A fourth nivolumab dose was given around day 43 to patients without progression, and definitive surgical resection was performed in those patients on days 50-56. Under RECIST 1.1, a patient counted as a responder if showing complete response, partial response or stable disease, and as a non-responder if showing progression. The parent correlative cohort had 12 to 13 patients and a response rate of 33%. Overall study results and their limits: After neoadjuvant nivolumab, T cell clonality (Gini index) in PBMCs was significantly higher in non-responders than in responders. TCR analyses included only three patients per response group, and the authors called for larger cohorts for validation. Higher pretreatment blood Treg/Th17 ratios correlated with higher pretreatment blood TCRbeta clonality and lower post-treatment tumor TCRbeta clonality.

Notes on this clone: The antigen this receptor binds is unknown. There are no base qualities to consult, and no much larger clone falls within one base.

What the time point label conveys for this sample: before neoadjuvant nivolumab. Patients were newly diagnosed with stage II-IVA oral cavity squamous cell carcinoma and had received no prior systemic or radiation treatment. The cohort was made up of patients with locally advanced, HPV-negative oral cavity squamous cell carcinoma. No culture maintenance or expansion was done, as the peripheral blood mononuclear cells went straight to analysis. Samples were obtained from a longitudinal correlative study of a single-arm phase II trial of neoadjuvant nivolumab in oral cavity squamous cell carcinoma. Subject-matched pre- and post-treatment PBMCs and tumors from three responders and three non-responders were subjected to genomic DNA-based TCRbeta sequencing. Peripheral blood mononuclear cells were drawn once before nivolumab treatment and a second time after treatment, when surgery took place. The Maxwell RSC DNA from Cells kit was used to isolate genomic DNA from PBMCs.

For deep sequencing of PBMC libraries, mostly 450 to 500 ng of input genomic DNA was used, and six replicates were run per sample. The immunoSEQ hsTCRbeta kit was used to prepare TCRbeta libraries, following the manufacturer's instructions. The completed libraries were mixed into a single pool at 3 nM, then sequenced with an Illumina NovaSeq 6000 S4 flow cell. Processing in the source paper ran as follows. The immunoSEQ Analyzer handled quality control and preprocessing of the raw data. The analysis was limited to productive rearrangements, and each clonotype was defined by a unique CDR3 amino acid sequence. Using the R package tcR, the researchers computed the Gini-Simpson index as their estimate of repertoire clonality. Gini indices were compared with Student's t test, and associations with tumor size change were assessed by Pearson correlation. The table comes from immuneACCESS by way of TCRdb, which keeps in-frame sequences with V and J called. Part of the clones is missing from these tables; in studies checked, under half for an unresolved V gene and the rest for unknown reasons. V and J calls plus clone size are reproduced from that table; the DNA served to infer D and trimming. The sample has 15,000 to 20,000 clones on record, approximately 70% of them singletons. The top ten hold around 2.5% of the sample.

The germline V gene yields SGHVS for CDR1 and FNYEAQ for CDR2. Including cysteine and phenylalanine, the CDR3 has 16 amino acids. CDR3 DNA is the only sequence kept; it has 48 bases, read in frame from the first base. Trimming takes 0 bases off V and 8 bases off J; junction bases not matched to a gene: 8. The V and J segments used are TRBV7-6 and TRBJ2-5, and 11 junctional nucleotides match TRBD2. Sequences were derived from PBMCs, sampled before nivolumab (anti-PD-1) treatment. The TCR sequence derives from a person between 40 and 85 years old with oral cavity squamous cell carcinoma. The CDR3 sequence is CASSLAASGRKRTQYF. The sequenced DNA is TGTGCCAGCAGCTTAGCGGCTAGCGGGAGGAAGAGAACCCAGTACTTC.